This TCR beta chain was captured by sequencing in a study of CD8 T cells in ankylosing spondylitis. Study results and limitations: Reports say disease-linked clones showed up significantly more in matched ankylosing spondylitis synovial fluid. Previous work reported some of these motif variants in the synovial fluid and blood of reactive arthritis.

This clonotype was counted ten times or more. Its antigen is not identified. In making TCR beta libraries, quantitative 5'-RACE with molecular barcodes was used. TCRdb re-called the 5' RACE reads through MiXCR, storing one row per CDR3 protein. This table holds about 66,000 distinct CDR3 sequences, about 6.2% found once. The CDR3 spans 13 residues. Per germline, CDR1 SQVTM and CDR2 ANQGSEA. The V end lost 7 bases, the J end lost 5 bases, and 14 bases lay between the germline ends. The chain joins TRBV29-1 to TRBJ2-2, with D possibly matching TRBD2 (6 bases). This sequence was found in a male donor with ankylosing spondylitis. Material for sequencing was synovial fluid, either unsorted or a sorted T cell fraction (not recorded which). The CDR3 bases are TGCAGCGGGTTGACCGCGGGGACCGGGGAGCTGTTTTTT. Protein product: CSGLTAGTGELFF.